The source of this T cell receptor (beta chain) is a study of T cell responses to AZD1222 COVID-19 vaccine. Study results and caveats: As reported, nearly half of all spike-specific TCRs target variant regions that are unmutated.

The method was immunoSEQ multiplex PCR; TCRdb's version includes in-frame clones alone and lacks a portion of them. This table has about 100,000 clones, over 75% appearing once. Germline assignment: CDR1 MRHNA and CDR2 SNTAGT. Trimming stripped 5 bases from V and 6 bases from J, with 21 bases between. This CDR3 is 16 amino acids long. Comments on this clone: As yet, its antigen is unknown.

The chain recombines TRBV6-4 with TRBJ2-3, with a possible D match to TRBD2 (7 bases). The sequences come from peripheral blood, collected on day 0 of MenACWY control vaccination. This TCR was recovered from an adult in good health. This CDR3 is CASSSGGPEGVDTQYF. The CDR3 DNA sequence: TGTGCCAGCAGTTCGGGGGGCCCGGAAGGTGTGGATACGCAGTATTTT.